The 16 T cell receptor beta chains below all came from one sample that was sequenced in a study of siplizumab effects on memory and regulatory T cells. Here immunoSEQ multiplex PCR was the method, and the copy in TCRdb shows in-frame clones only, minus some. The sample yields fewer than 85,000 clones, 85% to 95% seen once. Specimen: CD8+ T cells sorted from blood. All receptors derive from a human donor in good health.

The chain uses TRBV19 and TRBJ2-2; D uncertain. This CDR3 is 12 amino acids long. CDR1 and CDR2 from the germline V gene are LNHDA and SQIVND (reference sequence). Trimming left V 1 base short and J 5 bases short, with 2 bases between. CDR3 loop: CASSIATGELFF. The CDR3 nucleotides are TGTGCCAGTAGTATAGCAACCGGGGAGCTGTTTTTT.

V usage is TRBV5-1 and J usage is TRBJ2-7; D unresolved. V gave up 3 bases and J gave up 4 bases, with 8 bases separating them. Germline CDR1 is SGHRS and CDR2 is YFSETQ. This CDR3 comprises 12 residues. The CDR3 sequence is CASSSPDYEQYF. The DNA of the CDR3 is TGCGCCAGCAGCTCGCCAGATTACGAGCAGTACTTC.

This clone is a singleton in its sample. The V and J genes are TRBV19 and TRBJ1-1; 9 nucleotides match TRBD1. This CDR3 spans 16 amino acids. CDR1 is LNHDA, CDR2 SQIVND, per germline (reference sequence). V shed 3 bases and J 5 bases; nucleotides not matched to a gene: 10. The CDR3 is CASSIRTSGTGTEAFF. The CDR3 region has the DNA TGTGCCAGTAGTATCCGCACTTCTGGGACAGGGACTGAAGCTTTCTTT.

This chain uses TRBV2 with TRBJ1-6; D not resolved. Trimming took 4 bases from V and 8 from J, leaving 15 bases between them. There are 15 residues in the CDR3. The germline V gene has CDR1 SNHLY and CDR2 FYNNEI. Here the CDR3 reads CASSGFGEFDSPLHF. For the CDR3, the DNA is TGTGCCAGCAGTGGCTTTGGGGAGTTTGATTCACCCCTCCACTTT.

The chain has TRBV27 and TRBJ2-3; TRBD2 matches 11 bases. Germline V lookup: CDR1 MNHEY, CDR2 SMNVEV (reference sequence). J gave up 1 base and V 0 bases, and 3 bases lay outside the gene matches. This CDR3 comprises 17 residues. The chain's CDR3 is CASSLSTSGSGTDTQYF. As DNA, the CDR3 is TGTGCCAGCAGTTTATCAACTAGCGGGAGTGGCACAGATACGCAGTATTTT.

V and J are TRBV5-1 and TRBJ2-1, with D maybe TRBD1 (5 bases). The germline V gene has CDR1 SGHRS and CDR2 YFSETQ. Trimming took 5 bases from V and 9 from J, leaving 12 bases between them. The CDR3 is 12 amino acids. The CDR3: CASSQGYGEQFF. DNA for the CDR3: TGCGCCAGCAGTCAGGGTTACGGTGAGCAGTTCTTC.

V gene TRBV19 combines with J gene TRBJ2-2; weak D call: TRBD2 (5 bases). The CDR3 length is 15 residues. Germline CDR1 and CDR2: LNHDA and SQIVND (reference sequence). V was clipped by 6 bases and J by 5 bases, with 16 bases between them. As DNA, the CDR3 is TGTGCCAGTAGCCAAGACTATCTAGCTACCGGGGAGCTGTTTTTT. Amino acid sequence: CASSQDYLATGELFF.

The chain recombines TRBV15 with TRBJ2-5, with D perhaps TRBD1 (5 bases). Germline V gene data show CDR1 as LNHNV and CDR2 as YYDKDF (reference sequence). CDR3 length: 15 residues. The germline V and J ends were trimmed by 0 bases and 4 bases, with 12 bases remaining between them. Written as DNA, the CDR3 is TGTGCCACCAGCAGAGATCTTGGGCAGGGAGAGACCCAGTACTTC. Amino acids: CATSRDLGQGETQYF.

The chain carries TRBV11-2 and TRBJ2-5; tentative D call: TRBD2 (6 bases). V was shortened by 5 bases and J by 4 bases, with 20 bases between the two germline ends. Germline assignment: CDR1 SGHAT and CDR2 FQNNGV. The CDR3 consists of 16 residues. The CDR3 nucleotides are TGTGCCAGCAGCCCGGAGGGTGGTGGGGTTATAGAGACCCAGTACTTC. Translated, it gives CASSPEGGGVIETQYF.

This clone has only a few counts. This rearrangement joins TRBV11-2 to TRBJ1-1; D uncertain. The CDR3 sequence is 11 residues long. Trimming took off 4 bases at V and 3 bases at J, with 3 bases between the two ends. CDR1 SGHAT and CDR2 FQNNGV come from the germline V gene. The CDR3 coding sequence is TGTGCCAGCAGCTGGTACACTGAAGCTTTCTTT. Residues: CASSWYTEAFF.

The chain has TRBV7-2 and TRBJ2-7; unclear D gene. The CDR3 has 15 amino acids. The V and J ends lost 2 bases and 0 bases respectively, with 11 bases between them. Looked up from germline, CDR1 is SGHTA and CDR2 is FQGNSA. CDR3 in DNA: TGTGCCAGCAGCTTATCTGGCGTAAGCTCCTACGAGCAGTACTTC. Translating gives CASSLSGVSSYEQYF.

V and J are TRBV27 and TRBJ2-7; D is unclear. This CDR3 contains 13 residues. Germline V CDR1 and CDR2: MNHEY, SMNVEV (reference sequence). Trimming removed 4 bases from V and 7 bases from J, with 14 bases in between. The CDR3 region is CASSSLRSAEQYF. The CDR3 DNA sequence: TGTGCCAGCAGTTCACTTCGATCTGCGGAGCAGTACTTC.

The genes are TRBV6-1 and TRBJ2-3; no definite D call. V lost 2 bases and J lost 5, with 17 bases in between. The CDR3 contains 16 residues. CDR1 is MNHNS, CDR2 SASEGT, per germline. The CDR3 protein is CASSETSWVTGDTQYF. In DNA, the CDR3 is TGTGCCAGCAGTGAAACCTCTTGGGTAACGGGAGATACGCAGTATTTT.

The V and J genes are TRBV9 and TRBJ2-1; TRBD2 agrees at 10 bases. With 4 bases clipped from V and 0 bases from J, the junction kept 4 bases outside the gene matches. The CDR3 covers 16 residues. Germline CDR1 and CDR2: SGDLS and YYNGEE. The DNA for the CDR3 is TGTGCCAGCAGCACAACTAGCGGGGACTCCTACAATGAGCAGTTCTTC. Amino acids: CASSTTSGDSYNEQFF.

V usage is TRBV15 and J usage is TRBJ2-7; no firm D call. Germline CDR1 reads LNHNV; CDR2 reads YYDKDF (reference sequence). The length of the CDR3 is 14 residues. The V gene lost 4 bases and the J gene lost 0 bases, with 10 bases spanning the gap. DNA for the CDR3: TGTGCCACCAGCATGGTGGAGAGCTCCTACGAGCAGTACTTC. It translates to CATSMVESSYEQYF.

CDR3: CASSLEVSPDEQFF. CDR3 coding DNA: TGCGCCAGCAGCTTGGAAGTCTCCCCCGATGAGCAGTTCTTC. The chain is built from TRBV5-1 and TRBJ2-1, with D unresolved. V gave up 0 bases and J gave up 8 bases, with 12 bases separating them. Per germline, CDR1 SGHRS and CDR2 YFSETQ. CDR3 length: 14 residues.